The 10 T cell receptor beta chains in this list originate from one sample, sequenced in a study of blood T cell repertoires in COVID-19. Assay: immunoSEQ multiplex PCR; the TCRdb copy retains only in-frame clones and omits some. The sample carries 180,000 or so clones, roughly 79% recorded once. The source material was peripheral blood. Receptor source: a human donor with acute or convalescent COVID-19. The donor label of this sample is uncertain.

Remarks on this clone: This sample also contains other DNA sequences that code for the same CDR3. The chain uses TRBV2 and TRBJ1-6, with 8 positions matching TRBD1. Germline values: CDR1 SNHLY, CDR2 FYNNEI. V lost 6 bases to trimming and J lost 6 bases; unmatched junction nucleotides: 4. The CDR3 length is 14 residues. The CDR3 DNA sequence: TGTGCCAGCAGATTGGGACAGGCTAATTCACCCCTCCACTTT. Its protein is CASRLGQANSPLHF. The whole variable domain, remainder taken from reference TRBV2 and TRBJ1-6, is EPEVTQTPSHQVTQMGQEVILRCVPISNHLYFYWYRQILGQKVEFLVSFYNNEISEKSEIFDDQFSVERPDGSNFTLKIRSTKLEDSAMYFCASRLGQANSPLHFGNGTRLTVT.

V usage is TRBV12-3 or TRBV12-4 and J usage is TRBJ2-3, with a possible D match to TRBD2 (6 bases). This CDR3 contains 13 residues. Trimming cost V 6 bases and J 3 bases, with 10 bases left between them. CDR3 DNA: TGTGCCAGCAGAAGGAGGGGAACAGATACGCAGTATTTT. Its protein product is CASRRRGTDTQYF.

Turning to this clone: The same CDR3 is also encoded by other DNA sequences in this sample. The chain carries TRBV6-5 and TRBJ1-4; the match to TRBD1 covers 7 bases. Losses at the gene ends were 0 bases for V and 8 bases for J; bases not matched to a gene: 6. CDR1 is MNHEY, CDR2 SVGAGI, per germline. This CDR3 region has 15 residues. DNA of the CDR3: TGTGCCAGCAGTTACTCCCGACAGGGTAGGGAAAAACTGTTTTTT. It translates to CASSYSRQGREKLFF.

This rearrangement joins TRBV4-1 to TRBJ2-1; possibly TRBD2 for D (7 bases). CDR1 is MGHRA, CDR2 YSYEKL, per germline. Trimming cost V 5 bases and J 8 bases, with 16 bases left between them. The CDR3 runs to 14 residues. This chain's CDR3 is CASSSTQGGDEQFF. In nucleotides, the CDR3 is TGCGCCAGCAGCTCCACACAGGGAGGGGATGAGCAGTTCTTC.

This chain connects TRBV24-1 to TRBJ2-3; the D gene is possibly TRBD2 (6 bases). The germline V gene encodes CDR1 KGHDR and CDR2 SFDVKD. The CDR3 is made up of 16 amino acids. V was pared by 2 bases and J by 2 bases, with 13 bases between. For the CDR3, the DNA is TGTGCCACCAGTGATTCGGGTCCGGACTACACAGATACGCAGTATTTT. Translating gives CATSDSGPDYTDTQYF.

The chain joins TRBV10-1 to TRBJ2-3; 7 nucleotides match TRBD2. CDR1 and CDR2 from the germline V gene are WNHNN and SYGVQD (reference sequence). V lost 5 bases to trimming and J lost 5 bases; unmatched junction nucleotides: 10. The CDR3 runs to 15 residues. This CDR3 is CASSSSGRVGDTQYF. CDR3 DNA: TGCGCCAGCAGTTCTAGCGGCAGAGTGGGAGATACGCAGTATTTT.

There are a few counts of this clone. This chain links TRBV19 with TRBJ1-3; D is undetermined. V lost 6 bases, J lost 0 bases, and 6 bases lay in between. This CDR3 is 13 amino acids long. Germline V gene lookup returns CDR1 LNHDA and CDR2 SQIVND (reference sequence). The CDR3 DNA is TGTGCCAGTAGGGTGGCCTCTGGAAACACCATATATTTT. Protein: CASRVASGNTIYF. The full variable domain, completed using reference TRBV19 and TRBJ1-3, is DGGITQSPKYLFRKEGQNVTLSCEQNLNHDAMYWYRQDPGQGLRLIYYSQIVNDFQKGDIAEGYSVSREKKESFPLTVTSAQKNPTAFYLCASRVASGNTIYFGEGSWLTVV.

CDR3: CASSFGQGQVETQYF. DNA for the CDR3: TGTGCCAGCAGCTTTGGACAGGGGCAGGTTGAGACCCAGTACTTC. The chain recombines TRBV5-4 with TRBJ2-5; 9 bases match TRBD1. J lost 5 bases, V lost 2 bases, and 7 bases had no gene match. CDR3 length: 15 amino acids. The germline CDR1 and CDR2 sequences are SGHNT and YYREEE (reference sequence). Looking up the rest from reference TRBV5-4 and TRBJ2-5 gives the full variable domain: ETGVTQSPTHLIKTRGQQVTLRCSSQSGHNTVSWYQQALGQGPQFIFQYYREEENGRGNFPPRFSGLQFPNYSSELNVNALELDDSALYLCASSFGQGQVETQYFGPGTRLLVL.

The rearrangement links TRBV5-4 to TRBJ2-5, with D possibly being TRBD1 (5 bases). The V gene's germline CDR1 is SGHNT and CDR2 YYREEE (reference sequence). The CDR3 covers 14 residues. Trimming took off 6 bases at V and 1 base at J, with 13 bases between the two ends. The CDR3 reads CASKNQGFQETQYF. As DNA, the CDR3 is TGTGCCAGCAAGAATCAGGGTTTCCAAGAGACCCAGTACTTC.

The V and J genes are TRBV11-2 and TRBJ1-1, with a weak D call TRBD1 (5 bases). The CDR3 consists of 14 residues. V dropped 0 bases and J dropped 1 base, with 6 bases sitting between them. The germline CDR1 and CDR2 sequences are SGHAT and FQNNGV. CDR3 bases: TGTGCCAGCAGCTTAGAAACAGGGAACACTGAAGCTTTCTTT. It codes for CASSLETGNTEAFF.